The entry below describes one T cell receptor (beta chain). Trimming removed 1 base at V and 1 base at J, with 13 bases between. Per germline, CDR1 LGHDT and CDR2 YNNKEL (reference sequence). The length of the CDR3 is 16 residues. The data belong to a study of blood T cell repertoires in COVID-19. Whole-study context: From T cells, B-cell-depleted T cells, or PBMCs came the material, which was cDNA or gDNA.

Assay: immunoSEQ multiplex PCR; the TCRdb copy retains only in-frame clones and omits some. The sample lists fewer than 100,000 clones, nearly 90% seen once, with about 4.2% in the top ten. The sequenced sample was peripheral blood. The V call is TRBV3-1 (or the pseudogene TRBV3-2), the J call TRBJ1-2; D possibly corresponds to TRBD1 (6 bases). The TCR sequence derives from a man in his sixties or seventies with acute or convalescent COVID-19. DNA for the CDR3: TGTGCCAGCAGCCAAGCCCGGACAGTTATTAACTATGGCTACACCTTC. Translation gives CASSQARTVINYGYTF.